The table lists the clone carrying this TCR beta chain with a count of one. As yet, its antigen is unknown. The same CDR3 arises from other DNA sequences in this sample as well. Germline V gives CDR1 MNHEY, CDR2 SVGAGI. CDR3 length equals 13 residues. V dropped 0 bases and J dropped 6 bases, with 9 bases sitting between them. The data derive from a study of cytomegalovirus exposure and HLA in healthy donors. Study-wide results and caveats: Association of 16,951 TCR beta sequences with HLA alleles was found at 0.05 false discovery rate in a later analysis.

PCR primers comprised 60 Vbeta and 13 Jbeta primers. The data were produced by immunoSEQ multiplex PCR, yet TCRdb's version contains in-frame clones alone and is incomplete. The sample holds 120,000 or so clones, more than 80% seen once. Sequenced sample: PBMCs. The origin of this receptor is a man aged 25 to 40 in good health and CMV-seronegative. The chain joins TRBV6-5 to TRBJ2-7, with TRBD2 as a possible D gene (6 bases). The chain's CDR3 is CASSYSGGGEQYF. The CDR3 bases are TGTGCCAGCAGTTACTCCGGGGGAGGCGAGCAGTACTTC.